The sequence of this T cell receptor beta chain was determined in a study of identical twins (dated by TCRdb to 2016 to 2018). A note on the overall study: To test whether fetal clonotypes persist, this study deep-sequenced TCR alpha and beta repertoires from monozygotic twins, from unrelated adults of various ages, and from cord blood. To rule out contamination, replicate twin experiments were performed at different times with different library preparation protocols.

In its sample, this clonotype was seen many times. Its antigen target is currently unknown. Base qualities were left out, and no much larger clone turns up one base away. Receptors were amplified or captured by 5' RACE. TCRdb shows the sequencer as Illumina HiSeq 2000. Template switching introduced a universal primer binding site; the final cDNA contained a unique molecular identifier, enabling accurate counting of TCR cDNA molecules. Specific primers in the conserved constant-segment region were used to synthesize first-strand cDNA for TCR alpha and beta chains. To control for contamination, every cDNA library was double barcoded, receiving both a SMART-Mk sample barcode and Illumina barcodes. TruSeq adapter sequences along with Illumina sample barcodes were introduced in two successive PCR steps. Sequencing of the TCR alpha and beta cDNA libraries was done on the Illumina HiSeq platform using custom primers. The original methods were these. Raw reads were processed with MiGEC to extract unique molecular identifiers, and MiXCR was used to determine CDR3 positions. For each individual, recombination models were inferred using an EM algorithm with the repgenHMM and IGoR tools. The tcR package in R was used for shared clonotype analysis, with sharing normalized by the product of cloneset sizes. To study raw recombination free of thymic and clonal selection effects, out-of-frame nonproductive sequences were analyzed. TCRdb reanalyzed the raw reads on its own, using fastp at Q25 for trimming and MiXCR for clone calling, and kept in-frame beta chains. When rows share a CDR3 protein, they turn into one entry using the most common DNA and genes. The V and J calls shown here were made by TCRdb, not taken from the authors' results. The sample table contains hundreds of thousands of distinct CDR3 sequences; only one count was recorded for 9.4% of them. Of the sample, roughly 5% is held by the ten largest clones.

Its CDR3 holds 12 amino acids, cysteine through phenylalanine. CDR3 DNA is the only sequence kept; it has 36 bases, read in frame from the first base. Between the V and J ends, shortened by 1 base and 9 bases respectively, the junction contains 10 bases. The germline V gene provides CDR1 LGHNA and CDR2 YSLEER. Only healthy Caucasian donors were included. Using Miltenyi CD45RO+ enrichment and human naive T-cell isolation kits, memory (CD45RO+) and naive T cells were isolated from PBMC. Broad study findings and their caveats: Zero-insertion analyses could be partly confounded by invariant T cells such as MAIT and iNKT, although diverse VJ usage argued against such confounding for most clonotypes. Recombination models systematically underestimated out-of-frame TCR alpha sharing in monozygotic twins but agreed with sharing between unrelated individuals. Excess twin sharing in beta out-of-frame sequences was weaker because fewer shared sequences lowered the signal-to-noise ratio. Out-of-frame TCR alpha sequences shared between twins showed an excess of low generation-probability sequences compared with coincidental sharing between unrelated individuals. Because the same donors could not be followed over many years, the conclusions depended on cross-sectional statistical analysis. Abundant cord blood beta clonotypes had fewer insertions, young adult naive repertoires showed a similar but weaker trend, and memory repertoires showed no such trend.

The material sequenced was memory (CD45RO+) T cells sorted from blood. Per the publication, the cell subset or site label means: CD45RO+ enriched T cells. Here the chain combines TRBV4-3 and TRBJ2-7, with the D gene not clear enough to name. The TCR comes from a woman aged 18-30 years in good health. In nucleotides, the sequence is TGCGCCAGCAGCCAAGGCTCATCAAGGCAGTACTTC. It translates as CASSQGSSRQYF.